These T cell receptor beta chains were read from a single sample in a study of T cell responses to AZD1222 COVID-19 vaccine. The table came from immunoSEQ multiplex PCR; TCRdb's copy has only in-frame clones and leaves some out. The sample comprises approximately 100,000 clones, 85% to 90% of which are singletons, and approximately 5.4% rests with the top ten. The sequenced sample was peripheral blood, obtained on day 0 of AZD1222 vaccination. These receptors all come from an adult in good health. Each CDR3 is given with its conserved first and last residue. D genes are given only for firm matches. The size field is filled for only some rows; it gives once, few, many or a size class.

D gene	V gene	J gene	clone size	CDR3 protein	CDR3 DNA
-	TRBV7-9	TRBJ1-2	-	CASSLAGSYGYTF	TGTGCCAGCAGCTTAGCTGGATCCTATGGCTACACCTTC
-	TRBV10-1	TRBJ2-1	-	CASSESGDNEQFF	TGCGCCAGCAGTGAGTCGGGGGACAATGAGCAGTTCTTC
TRBD2	TRBV19	TRBJ2-7	-	CASSITLTSGIYEQYF	TGTGCCAGTAGTATCACCCTGACTAGCGGCATCTACGAGCAGTACTTC
TRBD1	TRBV7-9	TRBJ1-1	-	CASSTRQGMNTEAFF	TGTGCCAGCAGCACCCGACAGGGAATGAACACTGAAGCTTTCTTT
-	TRBV7-2	TRBJ2-7	-	CASSLVDLWEQYF	TGTGCCAGCAGCTTAGTTGATCTCTGGGAGCAGTACTTC
TRBD1	TRBV18	TRBJ2-1	-	CASSPPRTGALNEQFF	TGTGCCAGCTCACCACCGAGGACAGGGGCGCTCAATGAGCAGTTCTTC
TRBD1	TRBV6-4	TRBJ2-3	-	CASSDTGGASDTQYF	TGTGCCAGCAGTGACACAGGGGGCGCCTCAGATACGCAGTATTTT
-	TRBV19	TRBJ1-2	-	CASGFLWTNNYGYTF	TGTGCCAGTGGTTTCCTCTGGACCAATAACTATGGCTACACCTTC
-	TRBV4-2	TRBJ1-5	few	CATGAAPRGQPQHF	TGTGCCACGGGGGCAGCGCCCAGGGGCCAGCCCCAGCATTTT
TRBD1	TRBV7-8	TRBJ1-5	-	CASSKATGGNLGRQPQHF	TGTGCCAGCAGCAAGGCGACAGGGGGCAATTTGGGCCGCCAGCCCCAGCATTTT
-	TRBV3-1/TRBV3-2	TRBJ1-2	-	CASSPGEDYGYTF	TGTGCCAGCAGCCCCGGGGAGGACTATGGCTACACCTTC
-	TRBV2	TRBJ2-3	-	CASMYLYGTDTQYF	TGTGCCAGCATGTACCTTTACGGCACAGATACGCAGTATTTT
TRBD2	TRBV7-2	TRBJ2-7	-	CASSTNLAGTFREQYF	TGTGCCAGCAGCACAAACCTAGCGGGTACTTTCAGGGAGCAGTACTTC
TRBD1	TRBV6-5	TRBJ1-5	-	CASRRQGYDNQPQHF	TGTGCCAGCAGACGACAGGGGTATGACAATCAGCCCCAGCATTTT
-	TRBV7-6	TRBJ2-1	-	CASSLNAGYNEQFF	TGTGCCAGCAGCTTAAACGCGGGTTACAATGAGCAGTTCTTC
TRBD1	TRBV6-5	TRBJ1-2	-	CASRTGVAGYTF	TGTGCCAGCAGGACAGGGGTTGCTGGCTACACCTTC
-	TRBV7-9	TRBJ1-3	once	CASSLEGGAGNTIYF	TGTGCCAGCAGCTTAGAAGGAGGAGCTGGAAACACCATATATTTT
-	TRBV19	TRBJ1-1	few	CASSVQGRGTEAFF	TGTGCCAGTAGTGTGCAAGGGAGGGGTACTGAAGCTTTCTTT
-	TRBV9	TRBJ2-7	-	CASSPRVGGYEQYF	TGTGCCAGCAGCCCACGAGTCGGGGGTTACGAGCAGTACTTC